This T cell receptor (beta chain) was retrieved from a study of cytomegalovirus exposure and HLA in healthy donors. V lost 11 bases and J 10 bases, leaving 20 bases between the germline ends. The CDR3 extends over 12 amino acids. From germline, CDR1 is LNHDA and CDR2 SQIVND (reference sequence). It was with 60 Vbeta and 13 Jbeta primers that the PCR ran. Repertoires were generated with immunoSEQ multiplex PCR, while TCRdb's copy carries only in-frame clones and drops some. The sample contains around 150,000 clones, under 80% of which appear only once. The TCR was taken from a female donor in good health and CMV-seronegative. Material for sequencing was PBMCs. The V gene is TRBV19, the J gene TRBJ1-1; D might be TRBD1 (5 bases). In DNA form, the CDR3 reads TGTGCCTCCGCCCGCGGGGCAGAGAGAGCTTTCTTT. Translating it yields CASARGAERAFF.